This passage covers 29 T cell receptor beta chains from one sample sequenced in a study of OX40 agonist ivuxolimab in advanced cancers. Assay: immunoSEQ multiplex PCR; the TCRdb copy retains only in-frame clones and omits some. The sample includes nearly 50,000 clones, 80% to 90% seen only once; the top ten take around 7%. Here the sequenced sample was CD4+ or CD8+ T cells sorted from blood, taken in a trial of the OX40 agonist ivuxolimab. All receptors derive from an adult with an advanced solid tumor such as melanoma, head and neck, liver or kidney cancer.

The chain is built from TRBV6-5 and TRBJ1-1; D ambiguous. CDR3 length: 12 residues. Trimming removed 6 bases from V and 9 bases from J, with 14 bases in between. Per germline, CDR1 MNHEY and CDR2 SVGAGI. The CDR3 spells CASSKGRAKAFF. In nucleotides, the CDR3 is TGTGCCAGCAGCAAGGGTAGGGCAAAAGCTTTCTTT.

The V gene is TRBV7-6, the J gene TRBJ1-4; D gene uncertain. The DNA matches TRBJ2-2 better at its end, which makes the J call doubtful. The CDR3 loop spans 13 amino acids. Germline V lookup: CDR1 SGHVS, CDR2 FNYEAQ. The CDR3 here is CASSLEWGSELFF. The CDR3 DNA is TGTGCCAGCAGCTTAGAATGGGGATCGGAGCTGTTTTTT.

In its sample, this clone was seen a few times. The chain recombines TRBV27 with TRBJ2-7; 11 bases fit TRBD2. This CDR3 contains 17 residues. V shed 6 bases and J 3 bases; nucleotides not matched to a gene: 13. Germline assignment: CDR1 MNHEY and CDR2 SMNVEV (reference sequence). The CDR3 DNA is TGTGCCAGCAGCCCGCCACCGGGACTAGCGGTGATCTACGAGCAGTACTTC. It translates to CASSPPPGLAVIYEQYF.

This clone was observed a few times. The chain recombines TRBV19 with TRBJ2-1; 9 positions match TRBD2. Germline V CDR1 and CDR2: LNHDA, SQIVND (reference sequence). V was pared by 4 bases and J by 13 bases, with 5 bases of the junction left unmatched. The CDR3 covers 12 residues. CDR3 amino acids: CASSTIAGAQFF. The CDR3 DNA reads TGTGCCAGTAGTACTATAGCGGGGGCCCAGTTCTTC.

The rearrangement uses TRBV11-2 and TRBJ2-1; 12 bases match TRBD2. Germline V gene sequence: CDR1 SGHAT, CDR2 FQNNGV. V was clipped by 2 bases and J by 2 bases; unmatched bases: 7. This CDR3 is built from 18 residues. CDR3 DNA: TGTGCCAGCAGCTTACTAGCGGGAGGGCCTTCCCCCTACAATGAGCAGTTCTTC. It encodes CASSLLAGGPSPYNEQFF.

This clone appeared a single time. The V and J genes are TRBV29-1 and TRBJ1-2; D may be TRBD1 (6 bases). The germline V gene has CDR1 SQVTM and CDR2 ANQGSEA. V gave up 5 bases and J gave up 8 bases, with 12 bases separating them. This CDR3 contains 11 residues. The CDR3 region is CSVHLGGGYTF. The CDR3 bases are TGCAGCGTTCACTTGGGGGGCGGCTACACCTTC. Full variable domain (remainder filled in from reference TRBV29-1 and TRBJ1-2): SAVISQKPSRDICQRGTSLTIQCQVDSQVTMMFWYRQQPGQSLTLIATANQGSEATYESGFVIDKFPISRPNLTFSTLTVSNMSPEDSSIYLCSVHLGGGYTFGSGTRLTVV.

V gene TRBV19 combines with J gene TRBJ2-7; TRBD1 matches at 7 bases. V was clipped by 4 bases and J by 4 bases; unmatched bases: 7. Looked up from germline, CDR1 is LNHDA and CDR2 is SQIVND (reference sequence). The CDR3 spans 14 residues. The DNA of the CDR3 is TGTGCCAGTAGTACTCGGGACAGAGATTACGAGCAGTACTTC. It codes for CASSTRDRDYEQYF.

V and J are TRBV30 and TRBJ2-3; 10 bases are a match to TRBD1. Germline trimming cut 1 base from V and 4 bases from J; bases unmatched to any gene: 8. Per germline, CDR1 GTSNPN and CDR2 SVGIG (reference sequence). The CDR3 length is 16 residues. The CDR3 DNA reads as TGTGCCTGGAGTGCAACCGGGACAGGGGAATCAGATACGCAGTATTTT. Encoded protein: CAWSATGTGESDTQYF.

The rearrangement joins TRBV30 to TRBJ2-2; TRBD1 matches 8 bases. Germline loops: CDR1 GTSNPN, CDR2 SVGIG (reference sequence). This CDR3 region has 14 residues. With V trimmed by 7 bases and J by 4 bases, 8 bases remained unmatched. DNA of the CDR3: TGTGCCTCGAGGACAGGGTTTGGCACCGGGGAGCTGTTTTTT. Residues: CASRTGFGTGELFF.

The J gene is TRBJ2-5, the V gene TRBV2; 7 positions match TRBD2. The J segment lost 7 bases and the V segment lost 9 bases, leaving 5 bases of the junction unmatched. The CDR3 length is 11 residues. CDR1 and CDR2 (germline): SNHLY, FYNNEI. CDR3 sequence reads: CARKPGGTQYF. CDR3 coding DNA: TGTGCCAGGAAGCCGGGGGGGACCCAGTACTTC.

The chain joins TRBV7-6 to TRBJ2-3; D is unclear. Trimming removed 4 bases at V and 5 bases at J, with 10 bases between. Germline-derived CDR1 and CDR2 are SGHVS and FNYEAQ. The CDR3 spans 13 residues. CDR3 DNA: TGTGCCAGCAGCTCACGTAGAGGAGATACGCAGTATTTT. It encodes CASSSRRGDTQYF.

This chain uses TRBV2 with TRBJ1-2; 7 bases map to TRBD1. Germline values: CDR1 SNHLY, CDR2 FYNNEI. V lost 6 bases to trimming and J lost 4 bases; unmatched junction nucleotides: 2. The CDR3 sequence is 12 residues long. CDR3 region: CASSTGAYGYTF. CDR3 DNA sequence: TGTGCCAGCAGCACAGGGGCCTATGGCTACACCTTC.

J is TRBJ2-2 and V is TRBV27, with no clear D. The V gene's germline CDR1 is MNHEY and CDR2 SMNVEV (reference sequence). The ends were cut back, 4 bases at V and 6 bases at J, with 6 bases in the middle. The CDR3 runs 12 residues. CDR3 sequence: CASSWRAGELFF. In nucleotides, the CDR3 is TGTGCCAGCAGTTGGCGCGCCGGGGAGCTGTTTTTT.

The rearrangement uses TRBV30 and TRBJ2-7; D uncertain. CDR1 and CDR2 from the germline V gene are GTSNPN and SVGIG (reference sequence). The V gene lost 5 bases and the J gene lost 0 bases, with 8 bases spanning the gap. The CDR3 totals 12 residues. The CDR3 spells CAWGRSSYEQYF. The DNA of the CDR3 is TGTGCCTGGGGACGGAGCTCCTACGAGCAGTACTTC.

The V gene is TRBV18, the J gene TRBJ1-1; TRBD1 is a possible D gene (5 bases). V gave up 4 bases and J gave up 0 bases, with 9 bases separating them. CDR1 KGHSH and CDR2 LQKENI come from the germline V gene. The CDR3 sequence is 14 residues long. The CDR3 DNA sequence: TGTGCCAGCTCACGGGAGGGGATGAACACTGAAGCTTTCTTT. This translates into CASSREGMNTEAFF.

The rearrangement joins TRBV2 to TRBJ2-2, with TRBD2 identical over 7 bases. The CDR3 has 16 residues. In germline, CDR1 is SNHLY, CDR2 FYNNEI. The junction had 15 bases not matched to a gene; V was cut back by 11 bases and J by 3 bases. In DNA form, the CDR3 reads TGTGCCGCCAGCAGGGTGGGGAGGGGATACACCGGGGAGCTGTTTTTT. Protein: CAASRVGRGYTGELFF.

The chain recombines TRBV7-2 with TRBJ2-7, with a possible D match to TRBD2 (7 bases). Trimming took off 5 bases at V and 4 bases at J, with 18 bases between the two ends. CDR1 and CDR2 from the germline V gene are SGHTA and FQGNSA. The CDR3 sequence is 15 residues long. CDR3 in DNA: TGTGCCAGCAGCCCTGGAGGGGGAGGGGGTTACGAGCAGTACTTC. Amino acid sequence: CASSPGGGGGYEQYF.

This clone was counted between two and nine times. V and J are TRBV5-1 and TRBJ2-3; D not certain. CDR3 length: 15 residues. With 0 bases removed from V and 3 bases from J, the gap between germline ends came to 11 bases. CDR1 and CDR2 from the germline V gene are SGHRS and YFSETQ. The CDR3: CASSLANVGTDTQYF. In DNA, the CDR3 is TGCGCCAGCAGCTTGGCCAACGTGGGAACAGATACGCAGTATTTT.

The chain uses TRBV5-6 and TRBJ1-2; no clear D. Germline CDR1 SGHDT, CDR2 YYEEEE. Trimming shortened V by 1 base and J by 4 bases, and 5 bases separated the two germline ends. This CDR3 spans 12 amino acids. CDR3 protein: CASSLLGYGYTF. Written as DNA, the CDR3 is TGTGCCAGCAGCTTGTTAGGCTATGGCTACACCTTC. The whole variable domain, filled in from reference TRBV5-6 and TRBJ1-2, reads DAGVTQSPTHLIKTRGQQVTLRCSPKSGHDTVSWYQQALGQGPQFIFQYYEEEERQRGNFPDRFSGHQFPNYSSELNVNALLLGDSALYLCASSLLGYGYTFGSGTRLTVV.

The chain links TRBV19 to TRBJ2-1; a possible D gene is TRBD1 (6 bases). Germline assignment: CDR1 LNHDA and CDR2 SQIVND (reference sequence). The CDR3 loop spans 13 amino acids. Trimming left V 5 bases short and J 10 bases short, with 15 bases between. CDR3 nucleotides: TGTGCCAGTAGTCAGAGTACAGGGCGGGAGCAGTTCTTC. Amino acids: CASSQSTGREQFF. The complete variable domain, with remaining parts taken from reference TRBV19 and TRBJ2-1, reads DGGITQSPKYLFRKEGQNVTLSCEQNLNHDAMYWYRQDPGQGLRLIYYSQIVNDFQKGDIAEGYSVSREKKESFPLTVTSAQKNPTAFYLCASSQSTGREQFFGPGTRLTVL.

With regard to this clone: Relative to the germline gene, one junction end is altered; a read error may explain this. The chain carries TRBV20-1 and TRBJ2-1; D unclear. Germline CDR1 reads DFQATT; CDR2 reads SNEGSKA (reference sequence). This CDR3 has 11 amino acids. The CDR3 bases are TGCAGTGCTAGAGATATCACACGGAGCCTCTTC. Translated, it gives CSARDITRSLF.

The chain carries TRBV6-1 and TRBJ1-4; unclear D gene. This CDR3 is 14 amino acids long. V was clipped by 3 bases and J by 0 bases, with 5 bases between them. From germline, CDR1 is MNHNS and CDR2 SASEGT. The DNA of the CDR3 is TGTGCCAGCAGTGAGGTCGCAACTAATGAAAAACTGTTTTTT. As protein: CASSEVATNEKLFF.

The chain uses TRBV9 and TRBJ2-5, with 10 bases lining up with TRBD2. Germline lookup yields CDR1 SGDLS and CDR2 YYNGEE. Trimming cost V 2 bases and J 2 bases; bases outside gene matches: 6. The length of the CDR3 is 16 residues. The CDR3 loop is CASSVVGSGRQETQYF. In nucleotides, the CDR3 is TGTGCCAGCAGCGTCGTGGGTAGCGGGAGGCAAGAGACCCAGTACTTC.

The rearrangement joins TRBV5-6 to TRBJ2-3; a weak D match, TRBD1 (7 bases). CDR3 length equals 13 residues. Germline V gene sequence: CDR1 SGHDT, CDR2 YYEEEE. V lost 1 base, J lost 9 bases, and 12 bases lay in between. Written as DNA, the CDR3 is TGTGCCAGCAGCTTGACCCAGGGGGGCACGCAGTATTTT. Protein: CASSLTQGGTQYF.

The chain has TRBV5-1 and TRBJ2-1, with a tentative D call TRBD2 (5 bases). The germline V gene encodes CDR1 SGHRS and CDR2 YFSETQ. Trimming pared 4 bases from V and 8 bases from J, leaving 10 bases between. The CDR3 is 12 amino acids. The CDR3 coding sequence is TGCGCCAGCAGCCCTCCCGGGGATGAGCAGTTCTTC. This gives the protein CASSPPGDEQFF.

The rearrangement links TRBV7-9 to TRBJ1-1, with D possibly being TRBD1 (6 bases). CDR3 length: 15 amino acids. Trimming stripped 2 bases from V and 3 bases from J, with 13 bases between. The V gene's germline CDR1 is SEHNR and CDR2 FQNEAQ (reference sequence). The CDR3 nucleotides read TGTGCCAGCAGCTTAAGGAGGGGGTCGGACACTGAAGCTTTCTTT. Its protein product is CASSLRRGSDTEAFF.

The V gene is TRBV5-1, the J gene TRBJ2-1, with D perhaps matching TRBD2 (5 bases). V was shortened by 0 bases and J by 2 bases, with 9 bases between the two germline ends. The CDR3 is 15 amino acids. CDR1 SGHRS and CDR2 YFSETQ come from the germline V gene. The CDR3 sequence is CASSLEAVTYNEQFF. The CDR3 bases are TGCGCCAGCAGCTTGGAAGCGGTCACCTACAATGAGCAGTTCTTC.

The gene calls are TRBV7-2 and TRBJ2-6; no clear D gene. Trimming cost V 3 bases and J 2 bases, with 11 bases left between them. CDR1 is SGHTA, CDR2 FQGNSA, per germline. The CDR3 runs 16 residues. The CDR3 loop reads CASSFGSAAGANVLTF. The CDR3 coding sequence is TGTGCCAGCAGCTTCGGGTCAGCAGCTGGGGCCAACGTCCTGACTTTC.

The J gene is TRBJ1-4, the V gene TRBV6-4, with D unclear. The CDR3 is 20 amino acids. CDR1 is MRHNA, CDR2 SNTAGT, per germline. The V end was cut by 5 bases, the J end by 2 bases, with 27 bases between. The CDR3 region is CASSPRQIAIVLLTNEKLFF. CDR3 nucleotides: TGTGCCAGCAGTCCTAGACAAATAGCGATTGTTCTATTGACTAATGAAAAACTGTTTTTT.